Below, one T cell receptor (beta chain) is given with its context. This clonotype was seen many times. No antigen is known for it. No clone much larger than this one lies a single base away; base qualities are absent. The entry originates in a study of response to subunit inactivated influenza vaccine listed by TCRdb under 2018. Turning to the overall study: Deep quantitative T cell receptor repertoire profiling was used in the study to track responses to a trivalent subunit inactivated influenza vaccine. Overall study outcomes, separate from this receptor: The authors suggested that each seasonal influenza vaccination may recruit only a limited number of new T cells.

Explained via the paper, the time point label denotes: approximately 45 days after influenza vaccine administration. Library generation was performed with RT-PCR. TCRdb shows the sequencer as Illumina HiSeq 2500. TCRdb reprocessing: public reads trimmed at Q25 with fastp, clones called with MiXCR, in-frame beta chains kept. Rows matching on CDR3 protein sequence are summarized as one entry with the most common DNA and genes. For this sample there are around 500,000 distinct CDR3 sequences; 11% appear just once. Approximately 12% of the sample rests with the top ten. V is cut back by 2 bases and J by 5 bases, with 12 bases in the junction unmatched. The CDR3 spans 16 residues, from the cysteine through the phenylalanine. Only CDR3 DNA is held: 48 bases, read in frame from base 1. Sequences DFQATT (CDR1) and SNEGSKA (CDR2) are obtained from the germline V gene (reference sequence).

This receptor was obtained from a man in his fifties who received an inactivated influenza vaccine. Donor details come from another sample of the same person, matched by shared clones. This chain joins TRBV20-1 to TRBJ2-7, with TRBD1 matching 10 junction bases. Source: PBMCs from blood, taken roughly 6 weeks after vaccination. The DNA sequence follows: TGCAGTGCTAGAACCGCCGCGGGACAGGGGCTCCACGAGCAGTACTTC. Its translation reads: CSARTAAGQGLHEQYF.